A selection of T cell receptor beta chains follows, all from one sample in a study of blood T cell repertoires in COVID-19. TCRdb's copy holds only in-frame clones and misses some; the assay was immunoSEQ multiplex PCR. This table holds approximately 220,000 clones, 80% to 85% found once. Sequenced input: peripheral blood. Source of these receptors: a woman aged 55-69 years with acute or convalescent COVID-19. Both conserved end residues are part of each CDR3. Each record gives: CDR3 length, V gene, D gene, J gene, clone size, CDR3 DNA, CDR3 protein. A D gene is named only where the DNA matches it firmly. Size tells how often a clone was seen (once, few, many) or the class of an expanded clone, and some rows leave it out.

CDR3 length: 14
V gene: TRBV19
D gene: -
J gene: TRBJ1-2
clone size: -
CDR3 DNA: TGTGCCAGTAGAAGGTCAGGGGAATCCTATGGCTACACCTTC
CDR3 protein: CASRRSGESYGYTF

CDR3 length: 15
V gene: TRBV9
D gene: -
J gene: TRBJ2-3
clone size: -
CDR3 DNA: TGTGCCAGCAGCGTAGAGGGCAGGGAGGCAGATACGCAGTATTTT
CDR3 protein: CASSVEGREADTQYF

CDR3 length: 14
V gene: TRBV6-5
D gene: TRBD1
J gene: TRBJ2-7
clone size: -
CDR3 DNA: TGTGCCAGCAGTAAGAGGGACAGATCCTACGAGCAGTACTTC
CDR3 protein: CASSKRDRSYEQYF

CDR3 length: 15
V gene: TRBV5-1
D gene: -
J gene: TRBJ2-2
clone size: few
CDR3 DNA: TGCGCCAGCAGCTTATCCGGTCAGAACACCGGGGAGCTGTTTTTT
CDR3 protein: CASSLSGQNTGELFF

CDR3 length: 14
V gene: TRBV9
D gene: -
J gene: TRBJ1-6
clone size: -
CDR3 DNA: TGTGCCAGCAGCGTAGTAGCAGAAAATTCACCCCTCCACTTT
CDR3 protein: CASSVVAENSPLHF

CDR3 length: 14
V gene: TRBV7-2
D gene: -
J gene: TRBJ1-4
clone size: -
CDR3 DNA: TGTGCCAGCAGCCTATATGTAACTAATGAAAAACTGTTTTTT
CDR3 protein: CASSLYVTNEKLFF

CDR3 length: 15
V gene: TRBV2
D gene: TRBD1
J gene: TRBJ1-1
clone size: -
CDR3 DNA: TGTGCCAGCAGTGAGGGACAGACAGGGAACACTGAAGCTTTCTTT
CDR3 protein: CASSEGQTGNTEAFF

CDR3 length: 15
V gene: TRBV4-1
D gene: TRBD2
J gene: TRBJ2-2
clone size: -
CDR3 DNA: TGCGCCAGCAGCCCGCGGGGGGACCTTGGCGGGGAGCTGTTTTTT
CDR3 protein: CASSPRGDLGGELFF

CDR3 length: 15
V gene: TRBV7-9
D gene: TRBD1
J gene: TRBJ2-2
clone size: -
CDR3 DNA: TGTGCCAGCAGCCCTCGGGACAGGAACACCGGGGAGCTGTTTTTT
CDR3 protein: CASSPRDRNTGELFF

CDR3 length: 16
V gene: TRBV10-3
D gene: TRBD1
J gene: TRBJ1-1
clone size: -
CDR3 DNA: TGTGCCATCAGTGGGGGACAGACCTTTCTTTTCACTGAAGCTTTCTTT
CDR3 protein: CAISGGQTFLFTEAFF